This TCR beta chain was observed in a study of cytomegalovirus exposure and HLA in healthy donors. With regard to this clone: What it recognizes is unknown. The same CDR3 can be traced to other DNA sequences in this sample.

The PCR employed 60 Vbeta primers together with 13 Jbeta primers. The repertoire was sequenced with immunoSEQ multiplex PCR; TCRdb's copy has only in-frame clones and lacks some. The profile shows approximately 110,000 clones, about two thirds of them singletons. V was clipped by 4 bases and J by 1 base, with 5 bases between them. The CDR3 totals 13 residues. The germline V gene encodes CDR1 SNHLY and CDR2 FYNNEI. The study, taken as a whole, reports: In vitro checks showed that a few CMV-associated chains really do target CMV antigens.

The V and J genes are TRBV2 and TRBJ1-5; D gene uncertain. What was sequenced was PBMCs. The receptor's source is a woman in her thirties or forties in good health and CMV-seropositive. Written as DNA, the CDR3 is TGTGCCAGCAGTGGGGAGAGCAATCAGCCCCAGCATTTT. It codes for CASSGESNQPQHF.